The entry below describes one TCR beta chain. Its antigen is not identified. The sample comes from a study of shared clonotypes between healthy human individuals. The overall study: A donor's plate count was three for CD4 naive and three for CD4 memory; CD8 naive had two and CD8 memory one.

CD45RO-negative CD8 cells positively selected for CCR7 made up the naive population, which excluded terminally differentiated effector memory CD45RA+ cells. Every donor was a Caucasian adult from Nashville, Tennessee. The study, taken as a whole, reports: Clonotypes shared by all four sorted-subset donors had higher generation probabilities than non-shared clonotypes. The genetic and exposure-history diversity represented was limited by few donors.

Profiled with immunoSEQ multiplex PCR; TCRdb holds only in-frame clones, not every one. The sample consists of under 2,000,000 clones, about 95% of them appearing once. Germline loops: CDR1 MNHEY, CDR2 SVGAGI. The CDR3 is made up of 14 amino acids. With 7 bases clipped from V and 2 bases from J, the junction kept 5 bases outside the gene matches. The receptor was isolated from a man aged 18 to 29 in good health. The chain links TRBV6-5 to TRBJ2-1; 7 nucleotides agree with TRBD2. The sequencing input was naive CD8+ T cells sorted from blood. This chain's CDR3 is CASMGGRAYNEQFF. The CDR3 DNA sequence: TGTGCCAGCATGGGGGGGAGGGCCTACAATGAGCAGTTCTTC.